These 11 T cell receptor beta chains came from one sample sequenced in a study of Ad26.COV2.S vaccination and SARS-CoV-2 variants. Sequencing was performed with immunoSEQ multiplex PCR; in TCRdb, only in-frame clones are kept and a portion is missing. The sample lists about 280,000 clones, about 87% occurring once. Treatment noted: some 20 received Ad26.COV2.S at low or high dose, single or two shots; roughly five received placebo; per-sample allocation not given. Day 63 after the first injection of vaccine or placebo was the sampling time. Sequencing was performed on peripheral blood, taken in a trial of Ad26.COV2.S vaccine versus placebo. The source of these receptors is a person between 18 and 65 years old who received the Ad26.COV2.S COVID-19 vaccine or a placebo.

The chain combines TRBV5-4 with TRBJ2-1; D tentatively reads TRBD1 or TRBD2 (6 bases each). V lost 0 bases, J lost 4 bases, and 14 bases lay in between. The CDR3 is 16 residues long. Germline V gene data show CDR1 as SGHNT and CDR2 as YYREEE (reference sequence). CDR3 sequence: CASSLGGGPLYNEQFF. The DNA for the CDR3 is TGTGCCAGCAGCTTGGGAGGGGGGCCTTTATACAATGAGCAGTTCTTC.

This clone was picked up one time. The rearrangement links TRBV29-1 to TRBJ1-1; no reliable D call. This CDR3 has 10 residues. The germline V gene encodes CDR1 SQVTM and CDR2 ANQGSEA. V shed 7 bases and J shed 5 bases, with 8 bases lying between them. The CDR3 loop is CSAQMTEAFF. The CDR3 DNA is TGCAGCGCCCAAATGACTGAAGCTTTCTTT.

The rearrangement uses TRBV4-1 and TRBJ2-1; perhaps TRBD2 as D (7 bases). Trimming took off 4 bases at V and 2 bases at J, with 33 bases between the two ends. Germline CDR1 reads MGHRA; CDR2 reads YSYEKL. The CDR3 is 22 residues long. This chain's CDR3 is CASSRKRRGGAEPSQTYNEQFF. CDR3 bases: TGCGCCAGCAGCCGCAAAAGAAGAGGGGGGGCGGAGCCCTCACAGACCTACAATGAGCAGTTCTTC.

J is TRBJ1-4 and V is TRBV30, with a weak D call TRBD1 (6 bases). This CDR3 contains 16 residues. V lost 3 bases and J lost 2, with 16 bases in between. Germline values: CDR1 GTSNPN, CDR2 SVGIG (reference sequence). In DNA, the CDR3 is TGTGCCTGGAGCCCCGGGGGCGGAAGGACTAATGAAAAACTGTTTTTT. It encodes CAWSPGGGRTNEKLFF. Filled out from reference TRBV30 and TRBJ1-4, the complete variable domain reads SQTIHQWPATLVQPVGSPLSLECTVEGTSNPNLYWYRQAAGRGLQLLFYSVGIGQISSEVPQNLSASRPQDRQFILSSKKLLLSDSGFYLCAWSPGGGRTNEKLFFGSGTQLSVL.

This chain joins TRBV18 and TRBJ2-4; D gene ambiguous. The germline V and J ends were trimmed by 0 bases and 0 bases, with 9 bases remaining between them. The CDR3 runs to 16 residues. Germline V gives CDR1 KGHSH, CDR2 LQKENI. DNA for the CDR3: TGTGCCAGCTCACCACCGAGCGCTCTAGCCAAAAACATTCAGTACTTC. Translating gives CASSPPSALAKNIQYF.

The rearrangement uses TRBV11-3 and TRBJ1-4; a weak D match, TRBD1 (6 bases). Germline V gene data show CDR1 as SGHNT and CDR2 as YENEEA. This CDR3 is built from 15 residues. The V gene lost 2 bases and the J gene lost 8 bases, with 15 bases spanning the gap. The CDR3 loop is CASSLHYRVGEKLFF. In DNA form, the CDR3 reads TGTGCCAGCAGCTTACATTACAGGGTGGGCGAAAAACTGTTTTTT.

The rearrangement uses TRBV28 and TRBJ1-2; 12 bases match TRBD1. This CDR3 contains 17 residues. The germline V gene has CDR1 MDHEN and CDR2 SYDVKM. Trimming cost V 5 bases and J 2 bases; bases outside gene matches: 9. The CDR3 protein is CASSPGTGGLTNYGYTF. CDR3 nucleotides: TGTGCCAGCAGTCCGGGGACAGGGGGCCTTACCAACTATGGCTACACCTTC.

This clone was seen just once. CDR3 sequence: CASSLNQGRRSTTEAFF. CDR3 sequence (DNA): TGTGCCAGCAGCTTAAACCAGGGACGGCGGAGTACGACTGAAGCTTTCTTT. V is TRBV7-2 and J is TRBJ1-1, with a weak D call TRBD1 (5 bases). V was trimmed by 2 bases and J by 5 bases, leaving 21 bases between them. This CDR3 has 17 amino acids. Per the germline V gene, CDR1 is SGHTA and CDR2 is FQGNSA.

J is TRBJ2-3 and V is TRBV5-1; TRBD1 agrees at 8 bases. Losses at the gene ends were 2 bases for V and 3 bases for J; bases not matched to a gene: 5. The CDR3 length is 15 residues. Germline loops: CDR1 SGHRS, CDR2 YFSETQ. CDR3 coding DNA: TGCGCCAGCAGCTTCGGGACAGGAAGTACAGATACGCAGTATTTT. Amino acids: CASSFGTGSTDTQYF.

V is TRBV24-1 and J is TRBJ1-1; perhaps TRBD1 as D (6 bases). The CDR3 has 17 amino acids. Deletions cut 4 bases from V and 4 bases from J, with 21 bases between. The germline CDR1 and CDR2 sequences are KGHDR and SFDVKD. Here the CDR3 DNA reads TGTGCCACCAGTGAACAGATACAGGGCCCGGGCGGCACTGAAGCTTTCTTT. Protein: CATSEQIQGPGGTEAFF.

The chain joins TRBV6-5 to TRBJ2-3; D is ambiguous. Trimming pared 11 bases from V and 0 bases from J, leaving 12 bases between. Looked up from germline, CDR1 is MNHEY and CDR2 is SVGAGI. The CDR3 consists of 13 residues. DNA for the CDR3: TGTGCCTGCACGGCCAGTAGCACAGATACGCAGTATTTT. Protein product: CACTASSTDTQYF.